A selection of T cell receptor beta chains follows, all from one sample in a study of blood T cell repertoires in COVID-19. The assay was immunoSEQ multiplex PCR, and TCRdb's table has in-frame clones only and misses some. The table records about 49,000 clones, 87% of them present only once. The sample was peripheral blood. These receptor sequences come from a woman at least 80 years old with COVID-19, enrolled during active disease. The CDR3 runs from the conserved cysteine through the conserved F or W. D genes are given only for firm matches. Size is stated for part of the rows, as once, few or many counts, or as a class when the clone is expanded.

clone_size	v_call	d_call	j_call	cdr3_nt	cdr3_aa
-	TRBV5-4	-	TRBJ1-2	TGTGCCAGCAGCTTGGACACAAACTATGGCTACACCTTC	CASSLDTNYGYTF
-	TRBV5-1	TRBD1	TRBJ1-1	TGCGCCAGCAGCTGGAGACAGGGACGGAACACTGAAGCTTTCTTT	CASSWRQGRNTEAFF
-	TRBV6-5	TRBD1	TRBJ2-7	TGTGCCAGCAGTCTTGACAGGGGCGAGCAGTACTTC	CASSLDRGEQYF
once	TRBV5-5	TRBD1	TRBJ1-2	TGTGCCAGCAGTTCGGGGGACAGGGGGCCCCTCCAGGGTGGCTACACCTTC	CASSSGDRGPLQGGYTF
-	TRBV5-5	-	TRBJ1-4	TGTGCCAGCAGCTTGCCTTCTAATGAAAAACTGTTTTTT	CASSLPSNEKLFF
-	TRBV28	TRBD2	TRBJ2-4	TGTGCCAGCAGTTTGGGGGGAGGGCCCAAAAACATTCAGTACTTC	CASSLGGGPKNIQYF
-	TRBV5-1	-	TRBJ2-5	TGCGCCAGCAGTGGTGGTGAGGGTGAGACCCAGTACTTC	CASSGGEGETQYF
-	TRBV28	-	TRBJ2-1	TGTGCCAGCAGCCGACTACCGAGCTCCTACAATGAGCAGTTCTTC	CASSRLPSSYNEQFF
-	TRBV24-1	-	TRBJ2-5	TGTGCCACCAGTTCGGACAGTCCTCACAAGCAAGAGACCCAGTACTTC	CATSSDSPHKQETQYF
-	TRBV7-6	-	TRBJ2-7	TGTGCCAGCAGCCCACCGGGGATGGCAGGAGGAGAGCAGTACTTC	CASSPPGMAGGEQYF
-	TRBV20-1	TRBD2	TRBJ2-1	TGCAGTGCTAGTTCCGGGGGGGCCAGGGAGCAGTTCTTC	CSASSGGAREQFF
few	TRBV5-1	TRBD1	TRBJ2-1	TGCGCCAGCAGCTTGGCCCTCGGGACAGGGGGCGGTGAGCAGTTCTTC	CASSLALGTGGGEQFF
once	TRBV5-4	-	TRBJ1-2	TGTGCCAGCAGCTTGGGGCTCACTAACTATGGCTACACCTTC	CASSLGLTNYGYTF
-	TRBV19	TRBD2	TRBJ2-7	TGTGCCAGTAGTGAGGCGTGGACTAGCGGCGAGCAGTACTTC	CASSEAWTSGEQYF
-	TRBV5-1	TRBD2	TRBJ2-5	TGCGCCAGCAGCTCGGGACTAGCCCCAGCGGAGACCCAGTACTTC	CASSSGLAPAETQYF
-	TRBV3-1/TRBV3-2	-	TRBJ2-5	TGTGCCAGCAGCCAAGGAGGGCAAGCTGGATTGGGAGAGACCCAGTACTTC	CASSQGGQAGLGETQYF
few	TRBV21-1	-	TRBJ2-1	TGTGCCAGCAGCAAAGGGGGGCGGGAGGACTACAATGAGCAGTTCTTC	CASSKGGREDYNEQFF
-	TRBV6-5	-	TRBJ1-2	TGTGCCAGCAGAACATATGGCTACACCTTC	CASRTYGYTF
-	TRBV18	-	TRBJ1-3	TGTGCCAGCTCACCACCGGGGCTACAGGCGTCTGGAAACACCATATATTTT	CASSPPGLQASGNTIYF
-	TRBV3-1/TRBV3-2	-	TRBJ2-7	TGTGCCAGCAGCCAAGACGGGGGGCACTCCTACGAGCAGTACTTC	CASSQDGGHSYEQYF
-	TRBV5-4	TRBD1	TRBJ1-1	TGTGCCAGCACCATTAGGACAGGGAACACTGAAGCTTTCTTT	CASTIRTGNTEAFF
-	TRBV29-1	-	TRBJ1-2	TGCAGCTCCCGAGCGGGGATGGGTTTAGGTGGCTACACCTTC	CSSRAGMGLGGYTF
-	TRBV6-5	-	TRBJ1-1	TGTGCCAGCAATGCCAGGGGGAACACTGAAGCTTTCTTT	CASNARGNTEAFF
-	TRBV24-1	-	TRBJ1-6	TGTGCCACCCAGGGTTCCTATAATTCACCCCTCCACTTT	CATQGSYNSPLHF
-	TRBV5-1	-	TRBJ1-3	TGCGCCAGCCGCGCAGGCAACCCTGGAAACACCATATATTTT	CASRAGNPGNTIYF
-	TRBV19	-	TRBJ2-3	TGTGCCAGTAGTATAGGGGGCTATGTAGGCACAGATACGCAGTATTTT	CASSIGGYVGTDTQYF
-	TRBV5-1	-	TRBJ1-1	TGCGCCAGCAGCCCGGAGGACAGACCGAACACTGAAGCTTTCTTT	CASSPEDRPNTEAFF
once	TRBV7-8	-	TRBJ2-1	TGTGCCAGCAGCTCACGGGATGCTAGCGCCCACAATGAGCAGTTCTTC	CASSSRDASAHNEQFF
once	TRBV7-9	-	TRBJ2-5	TGTGCCAGCAGCTTCCCGGGGTTACAAGAGACCCAGTACTTC	CASSFPGLQETQYF
-	TRBV7-2	TRBD1	TRBJ1-3	TGTGCCAGCAGCCGGACAGGGCAACTTGGGAACACCATATATTTT	CASSRTGQLGNTIYF
-	TRBV11-1	-	TRBJ2-5	TGTGCCAGCAGCAAGCGGCGTAGTCAAGAGACCCAGTACTTC	CASSKRRSQETQYF
-	TRBV6-5	-	TRBJ1-3	TGTGCCAGCGGGGACATTCCTGGAAACACCATATATTTT	CASGDIPGNTIYF
-	TRBV20-1	TRBD1	TRBJ2-1	TGCAGTGCTAGTCCCGGACAGGGAGGTGAGCAGTTCTTC	CSASPGQGGEQFF
once	TRBV15	TRBD2	TRBJ2-7	TGTGCCACCAGCAGCAGACTAGCGGGATCCTACGAGCAGTACTTC	CATSSRLAGSYEQYF
-	TRBV18	-	TRBJ2-5	TGTGCCAGCTCACCACCGAGGAGTCCGGGGAGTGTTAAGACCCAGTACTTC	CASSPPRSPGSVKTQYF
-	TRBV5-8	-	TRBJ1-2	TGTGCCAGCAGCCTAAGGGAGAGGGATGACTATGGCTACACCTTC	CASSLRERDDYGYTF
-	TRBV19	TRBD2	TRBJ2-2	TGTGCCAGTAGTGTCACGGGCAGAGCGGGAGGTGCCACCGGGGAGCTGTTTTTT	CASSVTGRAGGATGELFF
-	TRBV2	-	TRBJ1-1	TGTGCCAGCACCGAGGGGGTATACACTGAAGCTTTCTTT	CASTEGVYTEAFF
-	TRBV27	TRBD2	TRBJ2-5	TGTGCCAGCAGTTTGGGCGGGAGGGCCGCAGGGGGGACCCAGTACTTC	CASSLGGRAAGGTQYF
-	TRBV15	-	TRBJ1-5	TGTGCCACCAGACGACGGGGTTATAGCAATCAGCCCCAGCATTTT	CATRRRGYSNQPQHF
-	TRBV19	TRBD1	TRBJ2-3	TGTGCCAGTAGTATAGTAAGGACAGGGACAGATACGCAGTATTTT	CASSIVRTGTDTQYF
-	TRBV29-1	-	TRBJ2-6	TGCAGCGTTGGTCCGGGACACCCACCCTCTGGGGCCAACGTCCTGACTTTC	CSVGPGHPPSGANVLTF
few	TRBV5-1	-	TRBJ2-1	TGCGCCAGCAGCCCCCCAGGGTACAATGAGCAGTTCTTC	CASSPPGYNEQFF
-	TRBV18	-	TRBJ1-3	TGTGCCAGCTCACCATCGACTCTATACTCTGGAAACACCATATATTTT	CASSPSTLYSGNTIYF
-	TRBV13	TRBD2	TRBJ2-3	TGTGCCAGCAGACCAAGCATAATAGCGGGAGGCCGCCATCATACGCAGTATTTT	CASRPSIIAGGRHHTQYF
-	TRBV11-3	TRBD1	TRBJ2-1	TGTGCCAGCAGCTCAACCAAGACAGGGGATGAGCAGTTCTTC	CASSSTKTGDEQFF